This T cell receptor (beta chain) came from a study of response to subunit inactivated influenza vaccine. This clonotype was counted only a few times. The CDR3 has 15 amino acids. Trimming took 6 bases from V and 2 from J, leaving 14 bases between them. Per the germline V gene, CDR1 is MNHEY and CDR2 is SVGEGT. In TCRdb, the RT-PCR reads were re-called with MiXCR into one record per CDR3 protein. The data hold about 530,000 distinct CDR3 sequences, with roughly 13% observed a single time. Sequencing was performed on PBMCs from blood, taken 40 to 50 days after vaccination. The clonotype was recovered from a man between 45 and 60 years old who received an inactivated influenza vaccine. The chain employs TRBV6-2 or TRBV6-3 and TRBJ1-5; D remains ambiguous. The CDR3 loop reads CASSYVRGGNQPQHF. As DNA, the CDR3 is TGTGCCAGCAGCTACGTGCGAGGAGGCAATCAGCCCCAGCATTTT.